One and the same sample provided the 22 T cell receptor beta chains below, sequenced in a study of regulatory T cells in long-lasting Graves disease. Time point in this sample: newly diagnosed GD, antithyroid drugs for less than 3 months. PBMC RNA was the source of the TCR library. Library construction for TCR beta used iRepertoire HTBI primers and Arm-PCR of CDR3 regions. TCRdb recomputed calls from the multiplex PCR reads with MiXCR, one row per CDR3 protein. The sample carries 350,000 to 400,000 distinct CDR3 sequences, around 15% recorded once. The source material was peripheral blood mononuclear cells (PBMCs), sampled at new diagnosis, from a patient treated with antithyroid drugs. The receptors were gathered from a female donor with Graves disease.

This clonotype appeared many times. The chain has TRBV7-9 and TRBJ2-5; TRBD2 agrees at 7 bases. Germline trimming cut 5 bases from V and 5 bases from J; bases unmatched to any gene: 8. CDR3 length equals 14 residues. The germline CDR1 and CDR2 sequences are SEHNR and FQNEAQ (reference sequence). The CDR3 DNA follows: TGTGCCAGCAGCCTGTCCGGGGGGAAGGAGACCCAGTACTTC. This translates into CASSLSGGKETQYF.

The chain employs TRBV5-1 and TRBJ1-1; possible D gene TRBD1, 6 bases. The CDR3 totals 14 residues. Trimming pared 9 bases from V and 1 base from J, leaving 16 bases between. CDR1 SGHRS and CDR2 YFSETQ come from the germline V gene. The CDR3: CATGVGGRNTEAFF. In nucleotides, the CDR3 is TGCGCCACCGGGGTAGGGGGTCGGAACACTGAAGCTTTCTTT. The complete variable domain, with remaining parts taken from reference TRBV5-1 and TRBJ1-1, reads KAGVTQTPRYLIKTRGQQVTLSCSPISGHRSVSWYQQTPGQGLQFLFEYFSETQRNKGNFPGRFSGRQFSNSRSEMNVSTLELGDSALYLCATGVGGRNTEAFFGQGTRLTVV.

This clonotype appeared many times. The CDR3 DNA is TGCAGTGCTAGCCTGAACACTGAAGCTTTCTTT. Protein: CSASLNTEAFF. The gene calls are TRBV20-1 and TRBJ1-1; no firm D call. Germline assignment: CDR1 DFQATT and CDR2 SNEGSKA (reference sequence). V dropped 3 bases and J dropped 0 bases, with 2 bases sitting between them. The CDR3 is made up of 11 amino acids.

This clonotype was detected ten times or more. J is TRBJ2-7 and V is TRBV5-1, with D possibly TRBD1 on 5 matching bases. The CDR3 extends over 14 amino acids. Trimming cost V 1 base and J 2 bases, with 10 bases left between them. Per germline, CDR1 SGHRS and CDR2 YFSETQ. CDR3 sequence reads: CASSLRTSTYEQYF. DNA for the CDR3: TGCGCCAGCAGCTTGAGGACAAGTACCTACGAGCAGTACTTC. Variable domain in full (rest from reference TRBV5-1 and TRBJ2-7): KAGVTQTPRYLIKTRGQQVTLSCSPISGHRSVSWYQQTPGQGLQFLFEYFSETQRNKGNFPGRFSGRQFSNSRSEMNVSTLELGDSALYLCASSLRTSTYEQYFGPGTRLTVT.

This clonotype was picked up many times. CDR3 nucleotides: TGTGCCAGCAGATCCGGGTGGGGGGCGACGACTGGCTACACCTTC. It yields the protein CASRSGWGATTGYTF. This chain uses TRBV12-3 or TRBV12-4 with TRBJ1-2; weak D call: TRBD1 (6 bases). There are 15 residues in the CDR3. Trimming cost V 6 bases and J 7 bases, with 21 bases left between them.

The CDR3 DNA reads as TGTGCCAGCAGCTTTGGTTTGCAAGAGACCCAGTACTTC. Its protein product is CASSFGLQETQYF. This chain links TRBV11-2 with TRBJ2-5; D uncertain. CDR1 is SGHAT, CDR2 FQNNGV, per germline. Trimming removed 3 bases from V and 2 bases from J, with 7 bases in between. The CDR3 covers 13 residues.

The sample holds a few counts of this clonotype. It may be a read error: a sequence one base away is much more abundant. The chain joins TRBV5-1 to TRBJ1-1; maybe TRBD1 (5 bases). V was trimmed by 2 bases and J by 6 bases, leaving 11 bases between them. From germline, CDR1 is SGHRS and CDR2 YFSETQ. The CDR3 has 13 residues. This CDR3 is CASSFQGMAEAFF. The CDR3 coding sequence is TGCGCCAGCAGCTTTCAGGGCATGGCTGAAGCTTTCTTT.

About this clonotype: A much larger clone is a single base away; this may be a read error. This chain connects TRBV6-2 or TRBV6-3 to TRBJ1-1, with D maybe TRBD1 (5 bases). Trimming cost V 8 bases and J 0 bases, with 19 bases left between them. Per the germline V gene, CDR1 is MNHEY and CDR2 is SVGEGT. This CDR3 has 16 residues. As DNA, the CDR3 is TGTGCCAGCCGTAGGGGTAGTTACTCAGTGAACACTGAAGCTTTCTTT. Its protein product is CASRRGSYSVNTEAFF.

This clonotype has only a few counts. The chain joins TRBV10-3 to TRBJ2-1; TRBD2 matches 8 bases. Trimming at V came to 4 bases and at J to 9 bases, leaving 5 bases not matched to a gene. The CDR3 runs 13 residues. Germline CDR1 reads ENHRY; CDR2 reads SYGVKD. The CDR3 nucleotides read TGTGCCATCAGTGGAGGACTAGCATTTGAGCAGTTCTTC. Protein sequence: CAISGGLAFEQFF.

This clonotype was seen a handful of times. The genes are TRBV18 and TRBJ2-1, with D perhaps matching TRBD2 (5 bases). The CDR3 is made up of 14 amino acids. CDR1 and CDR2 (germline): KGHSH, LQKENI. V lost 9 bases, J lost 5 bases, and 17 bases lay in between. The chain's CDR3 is CASYAGVFDNEQFF. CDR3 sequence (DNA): TGTGCCAGTTACGCCGGGGTGTTTGACAATGAGCAGTTCTTC.

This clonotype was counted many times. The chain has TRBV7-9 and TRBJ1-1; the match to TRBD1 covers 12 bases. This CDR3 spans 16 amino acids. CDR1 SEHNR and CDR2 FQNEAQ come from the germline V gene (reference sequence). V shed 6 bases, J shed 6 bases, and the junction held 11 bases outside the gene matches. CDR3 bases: TGTGCCAGCAGTTTACAAACCGGGACAGGGGGCTCTGAAGCTTTCTTT. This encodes CASSLQTGTGGSEAFF.

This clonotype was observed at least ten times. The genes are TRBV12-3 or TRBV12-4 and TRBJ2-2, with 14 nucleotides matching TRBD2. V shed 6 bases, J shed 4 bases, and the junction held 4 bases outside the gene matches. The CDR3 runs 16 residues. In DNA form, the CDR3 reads TGTGCCAGCAGACCGGGACTAGCGGGAGCCACCGGGGAGCTGTTTTTT. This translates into CASRPGLAGATGELFF.

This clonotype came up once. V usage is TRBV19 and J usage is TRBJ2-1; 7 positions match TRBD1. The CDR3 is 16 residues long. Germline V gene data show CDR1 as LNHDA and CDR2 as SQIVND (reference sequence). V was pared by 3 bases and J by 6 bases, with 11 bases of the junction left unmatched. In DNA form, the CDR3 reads TGTGCCAGTAGTATTGGTTCCACGTACAGGGGCAATGAGCAGTTCTTC. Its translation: CASSIGSTYRGNEQFF.

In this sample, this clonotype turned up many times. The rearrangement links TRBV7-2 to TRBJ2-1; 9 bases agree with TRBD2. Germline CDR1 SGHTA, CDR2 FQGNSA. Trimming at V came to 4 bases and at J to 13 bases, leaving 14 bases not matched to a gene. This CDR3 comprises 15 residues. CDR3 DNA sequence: TGTGCCAGCAGCTCCCCGGGGAGGCTAGCGGGACGTCAGTTCTTC. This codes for CASSSPGRLAGRQFF.

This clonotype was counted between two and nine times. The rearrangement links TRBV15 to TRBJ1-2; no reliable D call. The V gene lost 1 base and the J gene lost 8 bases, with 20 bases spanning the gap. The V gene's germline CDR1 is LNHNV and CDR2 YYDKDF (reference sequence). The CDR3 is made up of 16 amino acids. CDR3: CATSRAGSRDLGGYTF. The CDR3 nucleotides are TGTGCCACCAGCAGAGCGGGTTCTAGGGATCTTGGCGGCTACACCTTC.

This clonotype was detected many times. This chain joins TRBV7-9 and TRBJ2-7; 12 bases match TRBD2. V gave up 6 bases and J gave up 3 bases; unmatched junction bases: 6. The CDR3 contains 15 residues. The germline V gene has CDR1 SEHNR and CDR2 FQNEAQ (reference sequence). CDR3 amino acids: CASSHRLAGVYEQYF. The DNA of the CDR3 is TGTGCCAGCAGTCACCGACTAGCGGGAGTCTACGAGCAGTACTTC.

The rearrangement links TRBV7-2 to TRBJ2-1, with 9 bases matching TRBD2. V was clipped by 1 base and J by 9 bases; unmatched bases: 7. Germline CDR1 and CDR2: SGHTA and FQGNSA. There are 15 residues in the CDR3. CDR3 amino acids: CASSLVAGGPAEQFF. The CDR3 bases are TGTGCCAGCAGCTTAGTCGCGGGGGGGCCGGCTGAGCAGTTCTTC.

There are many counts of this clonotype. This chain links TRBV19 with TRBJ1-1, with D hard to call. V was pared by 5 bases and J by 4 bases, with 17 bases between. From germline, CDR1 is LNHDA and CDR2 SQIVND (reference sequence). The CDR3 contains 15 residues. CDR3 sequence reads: CASSPSGGIGTEAFF. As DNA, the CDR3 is TGTGCCAGTAGTCCGTCTGGTGGGATTGGCACTGAAGCTTTCTTT.

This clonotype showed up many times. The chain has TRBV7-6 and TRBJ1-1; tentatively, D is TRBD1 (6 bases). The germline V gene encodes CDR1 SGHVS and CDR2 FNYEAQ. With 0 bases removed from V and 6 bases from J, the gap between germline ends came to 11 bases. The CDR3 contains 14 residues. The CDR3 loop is CASSLAHRAAEAFF. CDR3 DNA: TGTGCCAGCAGCTTAGCGCACAGGGCCGCTGAAGCTTTCTTT.

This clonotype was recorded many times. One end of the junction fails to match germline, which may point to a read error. The CDR3 loop is CASSRDGGETNYGYTF. The CDR3 region has the DNA TGTGCCAGCAGCCGGGACGGAGGAGAGACTAACTATGGCTACACCTTC. This sequence joins TRBV4-1 and TRBJ1-2; tentative D call: TRBD1 (5 bases). CDR1 is MGHRA, CDR2 YSYEKL, per germline. The CDR3 spans 16 residues.

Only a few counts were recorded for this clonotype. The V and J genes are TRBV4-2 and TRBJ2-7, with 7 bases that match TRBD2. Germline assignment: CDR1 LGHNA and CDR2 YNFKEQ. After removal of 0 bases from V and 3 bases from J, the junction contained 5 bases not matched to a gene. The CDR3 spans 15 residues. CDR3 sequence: CASSQDSGTRYEQYF. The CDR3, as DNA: TGTGCCAGCAGCCAAGACAGCGGGACTCGCTACGAGCAGTACTTC.

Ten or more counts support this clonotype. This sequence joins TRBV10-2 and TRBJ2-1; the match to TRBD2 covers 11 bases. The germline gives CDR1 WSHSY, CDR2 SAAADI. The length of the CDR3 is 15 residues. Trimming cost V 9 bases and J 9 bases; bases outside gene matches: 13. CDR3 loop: CASKNGLAGPSEQFF. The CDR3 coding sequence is TGCGCCAGTAAAAACGGACTAGCGGGTCCTAGTGAGCAGTTCTTC.